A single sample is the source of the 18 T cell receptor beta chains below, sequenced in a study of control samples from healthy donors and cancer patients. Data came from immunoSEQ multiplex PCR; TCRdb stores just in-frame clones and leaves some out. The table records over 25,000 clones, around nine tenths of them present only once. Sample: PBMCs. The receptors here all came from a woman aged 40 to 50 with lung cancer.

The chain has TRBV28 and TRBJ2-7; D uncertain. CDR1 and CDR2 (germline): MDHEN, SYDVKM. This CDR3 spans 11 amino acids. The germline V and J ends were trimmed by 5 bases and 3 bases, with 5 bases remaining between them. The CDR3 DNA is TGTGCCAGCAGTCCTCTCTACGAGCAGTACTTC. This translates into CASSPLYEQYF. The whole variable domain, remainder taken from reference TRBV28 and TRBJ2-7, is DVKVTQSSRYLVKRTGEKVFLECVQDMDHENMFWYRQDPGLGLRLIYFSYDVKMKEKGDIPEGYSVSREKKERFSLILESASTNQTSMYLCASSPLYEQYFGPGTRLTVT.

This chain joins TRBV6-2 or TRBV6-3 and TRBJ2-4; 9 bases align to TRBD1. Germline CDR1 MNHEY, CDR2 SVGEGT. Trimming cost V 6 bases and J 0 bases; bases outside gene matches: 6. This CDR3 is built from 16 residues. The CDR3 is CASSPDRGAAKNIQYF. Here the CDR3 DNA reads TGTGCCAGCAGCCCGGACAGGGGAGCAGCCAAAAACATTCAGTACTTC.

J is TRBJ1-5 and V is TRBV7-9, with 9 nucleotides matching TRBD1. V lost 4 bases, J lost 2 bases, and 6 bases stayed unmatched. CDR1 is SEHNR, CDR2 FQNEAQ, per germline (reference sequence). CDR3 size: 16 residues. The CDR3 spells CASSSGRDRGNQPQHF. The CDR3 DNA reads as TGTGCCAGCAGCTCTGGGCGGGACAGGGGCAATCAGCCCCAGCATTTT. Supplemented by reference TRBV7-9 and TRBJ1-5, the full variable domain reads DTGVSQNPRHKITKRGQNVTFRCDPISEHNRLYWYRQTLGQGPEFLTYFQNEAQLEKSRLLSDRFSAERPKGSFSTLEIQRTEQGDSAMYLCASSSGRDRGNQPQHFGDGTRLSIL.

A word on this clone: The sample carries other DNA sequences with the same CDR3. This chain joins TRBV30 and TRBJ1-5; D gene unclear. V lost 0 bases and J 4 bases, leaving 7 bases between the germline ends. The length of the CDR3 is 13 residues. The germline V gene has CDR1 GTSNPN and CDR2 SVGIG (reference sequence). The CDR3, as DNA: TGTGCCTGGAGTGTGGGGATAAATCAGCCCCAGCATTTT. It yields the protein CAWSVGINQPQHF. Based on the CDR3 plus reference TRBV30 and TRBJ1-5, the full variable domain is SQTIHQWPATLVQPVGSPLSLECTVEGTSNPNLYWYRQAAGRGLQLLFYSVGIGQISSEVPQNLSASRPQDRQFILSSKKLLLSDSGFYLCAWSVGINQPQHFGDGTRLSIL.

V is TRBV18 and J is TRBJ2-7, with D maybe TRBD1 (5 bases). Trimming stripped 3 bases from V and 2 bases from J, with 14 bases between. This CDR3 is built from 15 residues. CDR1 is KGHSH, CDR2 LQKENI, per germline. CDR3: CASSPTPTDTYEQYF. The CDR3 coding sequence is TGTGCCAGCTCACCTACTCCCACGGACACCTACGAGCAGTACTTC.

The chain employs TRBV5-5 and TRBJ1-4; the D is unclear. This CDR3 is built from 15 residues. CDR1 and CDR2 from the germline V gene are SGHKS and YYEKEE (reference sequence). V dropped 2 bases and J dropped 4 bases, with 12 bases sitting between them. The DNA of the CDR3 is TGTGCCAGCAGCTTATCTGGTCAGTTTAATGAAAAACTGTTTTTT. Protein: CASSLSGQFNEKLFF.

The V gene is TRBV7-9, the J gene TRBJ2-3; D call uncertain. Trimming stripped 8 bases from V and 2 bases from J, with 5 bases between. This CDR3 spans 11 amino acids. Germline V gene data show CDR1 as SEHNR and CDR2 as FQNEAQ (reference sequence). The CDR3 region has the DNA TGTGCCAGCTTAACCACAGATACGCAGTATTTT. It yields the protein CASLTTDTQYF.

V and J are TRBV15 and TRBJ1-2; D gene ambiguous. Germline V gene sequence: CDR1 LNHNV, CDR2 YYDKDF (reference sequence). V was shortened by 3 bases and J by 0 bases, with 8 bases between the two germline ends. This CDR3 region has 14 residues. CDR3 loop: CATSSGTTNYGYTF. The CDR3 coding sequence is TGTGCCACCAGCAGCGGAACAACTAACTATGGCTACACCTTC.

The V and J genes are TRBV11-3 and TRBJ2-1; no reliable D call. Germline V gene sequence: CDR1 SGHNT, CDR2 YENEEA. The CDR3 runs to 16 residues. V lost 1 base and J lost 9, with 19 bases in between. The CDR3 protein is CASSLGGYPEWSEQFF. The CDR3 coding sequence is TGTGCCAGCAGCTTAGGTGGCTACCCCGAATGGAGTGAGCAGTTCTTC.

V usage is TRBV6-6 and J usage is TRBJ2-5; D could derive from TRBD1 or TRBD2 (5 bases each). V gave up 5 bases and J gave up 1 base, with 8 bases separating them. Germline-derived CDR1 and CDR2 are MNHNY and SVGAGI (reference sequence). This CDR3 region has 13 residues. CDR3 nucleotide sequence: TGTGCCAGCAGTCTGGGACGCCAAGAGACCCAGTACTTC. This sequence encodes CASSLGRQETQYF.

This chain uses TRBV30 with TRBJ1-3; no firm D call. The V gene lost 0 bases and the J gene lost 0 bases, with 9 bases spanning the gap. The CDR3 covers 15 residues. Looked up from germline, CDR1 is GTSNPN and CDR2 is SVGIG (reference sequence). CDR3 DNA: TGTGCCTGGAGTGTTGGTCAGCACTCTGGAAACACCATATATTTT. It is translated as CAWSVGQHSGNTIYF.

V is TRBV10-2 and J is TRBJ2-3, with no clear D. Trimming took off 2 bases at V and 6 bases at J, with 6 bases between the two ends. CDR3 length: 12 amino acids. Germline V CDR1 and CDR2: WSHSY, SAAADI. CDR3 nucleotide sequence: TGCGCCAGCAGTGAGAGTTTCGATACGCAGTATTTT. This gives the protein CASSESFDTQYF.

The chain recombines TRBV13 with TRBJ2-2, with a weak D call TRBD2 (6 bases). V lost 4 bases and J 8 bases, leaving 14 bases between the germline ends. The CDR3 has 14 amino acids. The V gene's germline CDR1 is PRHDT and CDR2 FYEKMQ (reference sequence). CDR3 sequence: CASSSGLSQGELFF. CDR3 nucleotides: TGTGCCAGCAGCTCCGGACTATCCCAGGGGGAGCTGTTTTTT.

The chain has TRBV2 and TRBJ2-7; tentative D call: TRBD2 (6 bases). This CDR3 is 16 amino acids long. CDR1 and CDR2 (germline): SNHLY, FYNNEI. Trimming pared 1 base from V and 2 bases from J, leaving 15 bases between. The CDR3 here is CASSEDGGWATYEQYF. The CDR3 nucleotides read TGTGCCAGCAGTGAAGACGGGGGTTGGGCAACCTACGAGCAGTACTTC.

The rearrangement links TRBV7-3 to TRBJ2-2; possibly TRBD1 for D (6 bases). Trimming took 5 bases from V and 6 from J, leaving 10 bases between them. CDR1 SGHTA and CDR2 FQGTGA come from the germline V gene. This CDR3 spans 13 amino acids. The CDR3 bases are TGTGCCAGCAGCCCGAACAGGGCCGGGGAGCTGTTTTTT. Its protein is CASSPNRAGELFF.

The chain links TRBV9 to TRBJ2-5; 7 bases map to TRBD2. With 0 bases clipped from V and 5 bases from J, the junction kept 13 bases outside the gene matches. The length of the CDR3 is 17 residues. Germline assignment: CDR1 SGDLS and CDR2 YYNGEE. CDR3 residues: CASSVAGRVMGGETQYF. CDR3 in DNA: TGTGCCAGCAGCGTAGCGGGACGTGTTATGGGAGGGGAGACCCAGTACTTC. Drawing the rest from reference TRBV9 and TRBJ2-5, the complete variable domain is DSGVTQTPKHLITATGQRVTLRCSPRSGDLSVYWYQQSLDQGLQFLIQYYNGEERAKGNILERFSAQQFPDLHSELNLSSLELGDSALYFCASSVAGRVMGGETQYFGPGTRLLVL.

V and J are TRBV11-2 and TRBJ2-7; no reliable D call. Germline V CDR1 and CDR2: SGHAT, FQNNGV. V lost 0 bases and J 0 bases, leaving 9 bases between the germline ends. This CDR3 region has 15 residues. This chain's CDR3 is CASSLDGYSSYEQYF. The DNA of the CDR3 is TGTGCCAGCAGCTTAGACGGGTACAGCTCCTACGAGCAGTACTTC.

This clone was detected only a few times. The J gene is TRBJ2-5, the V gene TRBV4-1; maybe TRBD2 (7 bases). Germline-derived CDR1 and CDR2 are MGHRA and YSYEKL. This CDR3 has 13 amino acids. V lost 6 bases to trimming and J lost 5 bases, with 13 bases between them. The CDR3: CASRGGGAETQYF. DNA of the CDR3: TGCGCCAGCAGAGGAGGGGGGGCTGAGACCCAGTACTTC.